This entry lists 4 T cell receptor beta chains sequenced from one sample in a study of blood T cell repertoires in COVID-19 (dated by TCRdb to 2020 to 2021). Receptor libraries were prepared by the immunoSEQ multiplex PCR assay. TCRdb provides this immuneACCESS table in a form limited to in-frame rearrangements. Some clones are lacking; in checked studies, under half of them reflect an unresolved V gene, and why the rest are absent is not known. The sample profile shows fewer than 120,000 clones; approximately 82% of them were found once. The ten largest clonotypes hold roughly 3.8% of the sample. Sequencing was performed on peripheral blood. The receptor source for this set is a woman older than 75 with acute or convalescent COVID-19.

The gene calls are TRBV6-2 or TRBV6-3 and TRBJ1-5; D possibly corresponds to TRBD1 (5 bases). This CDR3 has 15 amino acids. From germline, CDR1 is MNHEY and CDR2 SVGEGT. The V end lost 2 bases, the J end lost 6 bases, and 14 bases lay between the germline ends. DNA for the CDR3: TGTGCCAGCAGTTACCGCGGGGGAGGTAGTCAGCCCCAGCATTTT. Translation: CASSYRGGGSQPQHF.

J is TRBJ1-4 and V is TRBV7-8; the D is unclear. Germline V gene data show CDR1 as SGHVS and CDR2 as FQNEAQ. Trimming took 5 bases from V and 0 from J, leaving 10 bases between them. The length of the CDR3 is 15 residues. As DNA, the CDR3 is TGTGCCAGCAGCCAGAGTTTTGCAACTAATGAAAAACTGTTTTTT. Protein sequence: CASSQSFATNEKLFF.

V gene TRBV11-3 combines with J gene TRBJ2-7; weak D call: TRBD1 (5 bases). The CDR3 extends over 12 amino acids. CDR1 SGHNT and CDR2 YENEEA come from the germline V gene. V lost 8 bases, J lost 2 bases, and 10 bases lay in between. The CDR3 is CASGQGPYEQYF. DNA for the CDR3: TGTGCCAGCGGGCAGGGCCCCTACGAGCAGTACTTC.

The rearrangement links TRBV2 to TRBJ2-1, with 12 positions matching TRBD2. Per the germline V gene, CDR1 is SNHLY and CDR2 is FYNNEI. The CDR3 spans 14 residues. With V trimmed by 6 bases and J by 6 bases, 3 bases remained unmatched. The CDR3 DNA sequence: TGTGCCAGCAGCAGACTAGCGGGAGCCAATGAGCAGTTCTTC. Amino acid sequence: CASSRLAGANEQFF.